Sequencing of this TCR beta chain was carried out in a study of radiotherapy plus CTLA-4 blockade in lung cancer. Background on the study: Objective response was observed in roughly 20% of patients, and disease control in roughly 30%. Findings and limits, study-wide: Radiotherapy was combined with ipilimumab, and tumor-derived TCR clones then expanded in blood. The authors reported that early blood T cell clone dynamics, with interferon-beta, best predicted response.

In this sample, this clone turned up a few times. As yet, its antigen is unknown. Profiled with immunoSEQ multiplex PCR; TCRdb holds only in-frame clones, not every one. This sample yields 75,000 to 100,000 clones, of which roughly 88% are seen a single time; nearly 5% belongs to the top ten. Each patient with chemo-refractory metastatic non-small-cell lung cancer was treated with focal radiation plus CTLA-4 blockade using ipilimumab. V lost 5 bases and J lost 5, with 12 bases in between. This CDR3 spans 13 amino acids. CDR1 is SEHNR and CDR2 is FQNEAQ in the germline V gene (reference sequence). Source: peripheral blood, taken from a patient treated with radiotherapy plus ipilimumab. This sequence joins TRBV7-9 and TRBJ2-5; possibly TRBD1 for D (7 bases). This clonotype originated in a human donor with non-small cell lung cancer that progressed on radiotherapy plus ipilimumab. The CDR3 protein is CASSTTGRETQYF. The DNA for the CDR3 is TGTGCCAGCAGCACGACAGGGAGGGAGACCCAGTACTTC. Together with reference TRBV7-9 and TRBJ2-5, the CDR3 gives the full variable domain: DTGVSQNPRHKITKRGQNVTFRCDPISEHNRLYWYRQTLGQGPEFLTYFQNEAQLEKSRLLSDRFSAERPKGSFSTLEIQRTEQGDSAMYLCASSTTGRETQYFGPGTRLLVL.